A selection of T cell receptor beta chains follows, all from one sample in a study of OX40 agonist ivuxolimab in advanced cancers. Using immunoSEQ multiplex PCR, the repertoire was profiled, and TCRdb retains in-frame clones only, with some absent. This table has 50,000 to 70,000 clones, roughly 80% appearing once. Sequenced here: CD4+ or CD8+ T cells sorted from blood, sampled in a trial of the OX40 agonist ivuxolimab. These receptor sequences come from an adult with an advanced solid tumor such as melanoma, head and neck, liver or kidney cancer. CDR3s include the opening cysteine and the closing phenylalanine or tryptophan. The D gene is left open where the match is weak. Clone size, where shown, is once, few, many, or a class for clones that have expanded.

>NA|TRBJ2-3|NA|TRBV9
TGTGCCAGCAGCCTCGAGTGGCAGGGAGTCACAGATACGCAGTATTTT
CASSLEWQGVTDTQYF
>NA|TRBJ1-4|NA|TRBV5-4
TGTGCCAGCAGCGGAGGGAGGGGGGGCGAAAAACTGTTTTTT
CASSGGRGGEKLFF
>NA|TRBJ1-4|NA|TRBV4-1
TGCGCCAGCAGCCATGACCCCAGGCCCTTGGAAGAAAAACTGTTTTTT
CASSHDPRPLEEKLFF
>TRBD2|TRBJ2-4|NA|TRBV7-9
TGTGCCAGCAGCCCTCGACTAGCCCAGAACATTCAGTACTTC
CASSPRLAQNIQYF
>NA|TRBJ1-2|NA|TRBV19
TGTGCCAGTAGTACGGGCGATAACTATGGCTACACCTTC
CASSTGDNYGYTF
>TRBD2|TRBJ2-7|NA|TRBV12-5
TGTGCTAGTGGTTTGGTAATCGCGCGGGAGAGCTACGAGCAGTACTTC
CASGLVIARESYEQYF
>NA|TRBJ2-3|NA|TRBV7-8
TGTGCCAGCAGCTTCTCCACAGACACAGATACGCAGTATTTT
CASSFSTDTDTQYF
>NA|TRBJ2-7|NA|TRBV9
TGTGCCAGCAGCGTAGCGGGTGAATACGAGCAGTACTTC
CASSVAGEYEQYF
>TRBD2|TRBJ2-5|NA|TRBV9
TGTGCCAGCAGCGTAGGGGCTAGCGGGAGGTGGGGACAAGAGACCCAGTACTTC
CASSVGASGRWGQETQYF
>NA|TRBJ1-5|NA|TRBV30
TGTGCCTGGAGTGTTAACGTATTGAACAGACTCAATCAGCCCCAGCATTTT
CAWSVNVLNRLNQPQHF
>TRBD2|TRBJ2-7|NA|TRBV11-3
TGTGCCAGCAGCACCCTTCTAGCGGGGGGCCCCAACTACGAGCAGTACTTC
CASSTLLAGGPNYEQYF
>NA|TRBJ2-7|NA|TRBV7-6
TGTGCCAGCAGCTTCTCGGGAGACTACGAGCAGTACTTC
CASSFSGDYEQYF
>TRBD1|TRBJ1-6|NA|TRBV27
TGTGCCAGCAGTTTACGGACAGGGGGTAATTCACCCCTCCACTTT
CASSLRTGGNSPLHF
>TRBD1|TRBJ1-5|NA|TRBV4-3
TGCGCCAGCAGCCACCGACAGGGGGCAAATCAGCCCCAGCATTTT
CASSHRQGANQPQHF
>TRBD2|TRBJ2-7|NA|TRBV25-1
TGTGCCAGCAGTGAAAGCGCGGGAGGCCTCGGATCCTACGAGCAGTACTTC
CASSESAGGLGSYEQYF
>NA|TRBJ2-2|once|TRBV2
TGTGCCAGCAGACCCGGCGCTCTACAGGGTACCGGGGAGCTGTTTTTT
CASRPGALQGTGELFF
>NA|TRBJ1-1|NA|TRBV14
TGTGCCAGCACCCGCGGGGGGGCGACTGAAGCTTTCTTT
CASTRGGATEAFF
>TRBD2|TRBJ2-1|NA|TRBV27
TGTGCCAGCAGTTCCTCCCCCCGGTTCGGGACTAGCGGGAATGAGCAGTTCTTC
CASSSSPRFGTSGNEQFF
>NA|TRBJ2-1|NA|TRBV4-2
TGTGCCAGCAGCCAAGTTTCGGGACGAACCATAAATGAGCAGTTCTTC
CASSQVSGRTINEQFF
>NA|TRBJ1-5|NA|TRBV28
TGTGCCAGCAGCCCCCCAGGGACAAATCAGCCCCAGCATTTT
CASSPPGTNQPQHF
>TRBD1|TRBJ2-7|NA|TRBV2
TGTGCCAGCGGACAGGGCAGGGGCGATTACGAGCAGTACTTC
CASGQGRGDYEQYF
>NA|TRBJ2-1|NA|TRBV7-7
TGTGCCAGCAGCTTAGAATTTGGGCAGTTCTTC
CASSLEFGQFF
>NA|TRBJ2-1|NA|TRBV19
TGTGCCAGTAATGGGAGAACCTACAATGAGCAGTTCTTC
CASNGRTYNEQFF
>TRBD1|TRBJ1-3|NA|TRBV19
TGTGCCAGTAGAGAGGGTGACAGGGGAAACTCTGCTGGAAACACCATATATTTT
CASREGDRGNSAGNTIYF
>TRBD1|TRBJ2-5|few|TRBV19
TGTGCCAGTAGGGGGGACAGGCAAGAGACCCAGTACTTC
CASRGDRQETQYF
>NA|TRBJ2-4|NA|TRBV11-1
TGTGCCAGCAGCTTAGGGCCCCCAACGACCAAAAACATTCAGTACTTC
CASSLGPPTTKNIQYF
>NA|TRBJ2-6|NA|TRBV7-2
TGTGCCAGCAGAAGGGGGGCGGACCGGGCCAACGTCCTGACTTTC
CASRRGADRANVLTF
>NA|TRBJ2-2|NA|TRBV11-3
TGTGCCAGCAGCTTGTTTCCCGGGGAGCTGTTTTTT
CASSLFPGELFF
>NA|TRBJ1-1|NA|TRBV28
TGTGCCAGCAGTTTATTTTCCCTTAAGAACACTGAAGCTTTCTTT
CASSLFSLKNTEAFF
>TRBD1|TRBJ1-4|NA|TRBV19
TGTGCCAGTAGTCTACAGGGGAGGAATGAAAAACTGTTTTTT
CASSLQGRNEKLFF
>NA|TRBJ1-2|NA|TRBV7-3
TGTGCCAGCAGCGCAGCTGGGCTATCCCATGGCTACACCTTC
CASSAAGLSHGYTF
>NA|TRBJ2-7|NA|TRBV28
TGTGCCAGCAGTTCAGGACTCACCTACGAGCAGTACTTC
CASSSGLTYEQYF
>NA|TRBJ2-5|NA|TRBV11-2
TGTGCCAGCAGCTTAGAGGTAGCGGACGGAGGGGAGACCCAGTACTTC
CASSLEVADGGETQYF
>NA|TRBJ1-2|NA|TRBV7-2
TGTGCCAGCAGCGTGCAGGGTGCTAACTATGGCTACACCTTC
CASSVQGANYGYTF
>NA|TRBJ2-1|NA|TRBV9
TGTGCCAGCAGCGTCGGGAAGGGTTACAATGAGCAGTTCTTC
CASSVGKGYNEQFF
>NA|TRBJ1-1|medium-sized|TRBV30
TGTGCCTGGAGTGAAGCCCCGGGACACATGAACACTGAAGCTTTCTTT
CAWSEAPGHMNTEAFF
>TRBD2|TRBJ2-3|few|TRBV9
TGTGCCAGCAGCGTAGCAGCGGGGGGCACAGATACGCAGTATTTT
CASSVAAGGTDTQYF
>TRBD1|TRBJ1-2|NA|TRBV9
TGTGCCAGCAGCACCGGGACAGGGGACTATGGCTACACCTTC
CASSTGTGDYGYTF
>TRBD1|TRBJ2-7|NA|TRBV11-2
TGTGCCAGCAGCTTAGTCCCGGGACAGGGGGCCTACGAGCAGTACTTC
CASSLVPGQGAYEQYF
>NA|TRBJ2-7|NA|TRBV15
TGTGCCACCAGCAGAGATCAGGGCGAGCAGTACTTC
CATSRDQGEQYF
>TRBD1|TRBJ1-5|NA|TRBV27
TGTGCCAGCAGTCTCCGGCGGGACAGGGACCACAATCAGCCCCAGCATTTT
CASSLRRDRDHNQPQHF
>NA|TRBJ2-7|once|TRBV6-5
TGTGCCAGCAGAGGGTTATTATCTTCCTACGAGCAGTACTTC
CASRGLLSSYEQYF